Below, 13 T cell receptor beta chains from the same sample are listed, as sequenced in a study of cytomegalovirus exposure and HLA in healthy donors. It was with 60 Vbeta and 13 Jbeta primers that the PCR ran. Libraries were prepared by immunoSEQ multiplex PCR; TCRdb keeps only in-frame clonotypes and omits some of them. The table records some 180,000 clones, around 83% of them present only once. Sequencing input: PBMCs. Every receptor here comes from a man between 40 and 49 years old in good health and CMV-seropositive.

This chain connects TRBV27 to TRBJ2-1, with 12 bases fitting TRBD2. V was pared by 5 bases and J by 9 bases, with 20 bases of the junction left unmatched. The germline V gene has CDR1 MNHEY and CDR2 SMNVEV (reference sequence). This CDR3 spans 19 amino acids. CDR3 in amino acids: CASSDSAGRRTSGKSEQFF. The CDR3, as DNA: TGTGCCAGCAGTGACAGCGCGGGACGACGGACTAGCGGGAAGAGTGAGCAGTTCTTC.

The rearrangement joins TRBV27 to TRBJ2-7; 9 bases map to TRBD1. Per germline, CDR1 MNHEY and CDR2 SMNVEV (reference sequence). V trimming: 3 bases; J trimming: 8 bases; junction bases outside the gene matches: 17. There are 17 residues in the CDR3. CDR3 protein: CASSLVTGGGGGNQQYF. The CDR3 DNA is TGTGCCAGCAGTTTGGTGACAGGGGGAGGCGGAGGGAACCAGCAGTACTTC.

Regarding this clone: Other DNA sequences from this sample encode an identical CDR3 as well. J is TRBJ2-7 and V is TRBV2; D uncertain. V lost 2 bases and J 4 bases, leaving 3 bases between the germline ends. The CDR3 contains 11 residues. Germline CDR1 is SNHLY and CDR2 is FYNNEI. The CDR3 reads CASSELYEQYF. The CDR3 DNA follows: TGTGCCAGCAGTGAACTGTACGAGCAGTACTTC.

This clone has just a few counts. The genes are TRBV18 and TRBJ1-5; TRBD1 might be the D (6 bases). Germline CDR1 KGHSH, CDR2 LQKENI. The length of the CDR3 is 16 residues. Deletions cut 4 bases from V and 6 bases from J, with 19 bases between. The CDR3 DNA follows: TGTGCCAGCTCACACGAGGACGGACAGAACCTTCAGCCCCAGCATTTT. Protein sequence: CASSHEDGQNLQPQHF.

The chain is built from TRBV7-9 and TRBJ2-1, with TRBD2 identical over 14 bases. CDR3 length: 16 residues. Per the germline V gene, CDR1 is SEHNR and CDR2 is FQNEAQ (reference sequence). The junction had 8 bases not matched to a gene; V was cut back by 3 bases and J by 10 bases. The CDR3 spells CASSLTGLAGEDEQFF. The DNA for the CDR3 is TGTGCCAGCAGCTTGACGGGACTAGCGGGAGAAGACGAGCAGTTCTTC.

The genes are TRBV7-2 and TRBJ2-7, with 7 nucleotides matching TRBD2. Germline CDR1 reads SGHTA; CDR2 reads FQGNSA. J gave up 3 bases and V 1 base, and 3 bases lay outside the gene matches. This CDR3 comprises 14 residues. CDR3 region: CASSLGGGGYEQYF. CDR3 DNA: TGTGCCAGCAGCTTAGGGGGGGGAGGCTACGAGCAGTACTTC.

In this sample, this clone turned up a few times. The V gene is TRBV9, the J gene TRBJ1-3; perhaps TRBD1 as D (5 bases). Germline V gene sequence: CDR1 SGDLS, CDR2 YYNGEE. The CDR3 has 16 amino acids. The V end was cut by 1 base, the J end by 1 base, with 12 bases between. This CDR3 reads CASSVLGTESGNTIYF. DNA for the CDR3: TGTGCCAGCAGCGTACTCGGGACTGAGTCTGGAAACACCATATATTTT.

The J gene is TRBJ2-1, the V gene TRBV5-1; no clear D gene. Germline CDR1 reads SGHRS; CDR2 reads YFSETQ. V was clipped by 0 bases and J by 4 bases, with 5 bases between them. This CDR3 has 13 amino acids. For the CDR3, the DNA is TGCGCCAGCAGCTTGGGGCCATACAATGAGCAGTTCTTC. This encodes CASSLGPYNEQFF.

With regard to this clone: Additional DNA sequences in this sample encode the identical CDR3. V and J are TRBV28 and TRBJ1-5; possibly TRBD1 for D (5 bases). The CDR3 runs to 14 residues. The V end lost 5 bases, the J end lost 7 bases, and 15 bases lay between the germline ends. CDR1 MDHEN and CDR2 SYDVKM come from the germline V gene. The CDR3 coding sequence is TGTGCCAGCAGTACCCCCAGGGCAGGCCAGCCCCAGCATTTT. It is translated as CASSTPRAGQPQHF.

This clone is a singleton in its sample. CDR3 DNA sequence: TGTGCCAGCACCCTTGGCGGACAGGCAAACATTCAGTACTTC. It is translated as CASTLGGQANIQYF. The V call is TRBV28, the J call TRBJ2-4; the match to TRBD1 covers 7 bases. Trimming cost V 7 bases and J 6 bases; bases outside gene matches: 9. The germline CDR1 and CDR2 sequences are MDHEN and SYDVKM. The CDR3 loop spans 14 amino acids.

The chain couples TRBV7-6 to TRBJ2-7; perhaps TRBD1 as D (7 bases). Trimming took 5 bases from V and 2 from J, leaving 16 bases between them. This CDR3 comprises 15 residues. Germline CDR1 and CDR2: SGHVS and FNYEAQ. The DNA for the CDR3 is TGTGCCAGCAGCCCTGGGGGGACAGTCACCTACGAGCAGTACTTC. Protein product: CASSPGGTVTYEQYF.

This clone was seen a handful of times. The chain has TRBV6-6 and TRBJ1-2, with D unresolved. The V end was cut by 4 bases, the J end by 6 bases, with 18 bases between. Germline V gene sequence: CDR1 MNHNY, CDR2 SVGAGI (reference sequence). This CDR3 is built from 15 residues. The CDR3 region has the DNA TGTGCCAGCAGTTCCCACCGACAAGCCGGCGATGGCTACACCTTC. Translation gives CASSSHRQAGDGYTF.

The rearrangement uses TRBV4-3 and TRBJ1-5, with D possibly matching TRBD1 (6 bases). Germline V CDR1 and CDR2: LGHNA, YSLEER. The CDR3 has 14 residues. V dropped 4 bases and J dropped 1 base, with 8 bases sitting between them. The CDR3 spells CASSLGQSNQPQHF. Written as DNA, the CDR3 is TGCGCCAGCAGCCTTGGACAGAGCAATCAGCCCCAGCATTTT.